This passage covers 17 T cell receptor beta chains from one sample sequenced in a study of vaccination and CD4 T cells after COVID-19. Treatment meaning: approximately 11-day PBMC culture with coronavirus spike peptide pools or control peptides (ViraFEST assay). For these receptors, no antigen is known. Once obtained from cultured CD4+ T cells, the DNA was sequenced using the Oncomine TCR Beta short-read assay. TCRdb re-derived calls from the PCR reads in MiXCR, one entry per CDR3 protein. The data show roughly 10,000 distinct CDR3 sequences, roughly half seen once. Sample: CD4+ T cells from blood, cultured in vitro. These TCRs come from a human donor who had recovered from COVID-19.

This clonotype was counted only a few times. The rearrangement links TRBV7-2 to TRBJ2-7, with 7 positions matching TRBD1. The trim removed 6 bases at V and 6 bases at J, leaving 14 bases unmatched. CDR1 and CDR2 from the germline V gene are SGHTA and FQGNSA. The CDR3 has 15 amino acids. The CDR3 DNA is TGTGCCAGCAGGTCGGGACAGAAATTTGGTGTCGAGCAGTACTTC. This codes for CASRSGQKFGVEQYF.

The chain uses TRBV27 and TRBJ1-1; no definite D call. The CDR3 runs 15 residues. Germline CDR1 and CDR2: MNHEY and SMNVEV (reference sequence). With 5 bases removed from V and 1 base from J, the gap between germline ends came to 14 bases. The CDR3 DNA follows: TGTGCCAGCAGTCCCCATACGGTGGGGAACACTGAAGCTTTCTTT. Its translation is CASSPHTVGNTEAFF.

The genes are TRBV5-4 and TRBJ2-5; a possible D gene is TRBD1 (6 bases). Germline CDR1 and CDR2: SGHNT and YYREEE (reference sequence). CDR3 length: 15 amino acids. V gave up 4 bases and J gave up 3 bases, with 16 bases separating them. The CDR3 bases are TGTGCCAGCAGCCCGGGGCTCTCAGGGGAAGAGACCCAGTACTTC. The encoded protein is CASSPGLSGEETQYF.

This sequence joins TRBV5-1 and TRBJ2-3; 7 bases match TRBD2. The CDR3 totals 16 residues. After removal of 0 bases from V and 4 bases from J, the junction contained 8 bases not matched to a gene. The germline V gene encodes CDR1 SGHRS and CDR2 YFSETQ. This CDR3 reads CASSLELREFADTQYF. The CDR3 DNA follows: TGCGCCAGCAGCTTGGAGTTGCGGGAGTTTGCAGATACGCAGTATTTT.

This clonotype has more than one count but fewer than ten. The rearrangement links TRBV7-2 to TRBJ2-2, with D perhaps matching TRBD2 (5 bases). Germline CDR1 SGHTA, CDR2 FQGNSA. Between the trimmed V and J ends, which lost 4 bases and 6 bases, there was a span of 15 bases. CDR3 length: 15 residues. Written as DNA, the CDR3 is TGTGCCAGCAGCTCCCCTACGTTGGGAGCCGGGGAGCTGTTTTTT. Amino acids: CASSSPTLGAGELFF. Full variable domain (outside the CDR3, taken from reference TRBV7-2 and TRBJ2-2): GAGVSQSPSNKVTEKGKDVELRCDPISGHTALYWYRQSLGQGLEFLIYFQGNSAPDKSGLPSDRFSAERTGGSVSTLTIQRTQQEDSAVYLCASSSPTLGAGELFFGEGSRLTVL.

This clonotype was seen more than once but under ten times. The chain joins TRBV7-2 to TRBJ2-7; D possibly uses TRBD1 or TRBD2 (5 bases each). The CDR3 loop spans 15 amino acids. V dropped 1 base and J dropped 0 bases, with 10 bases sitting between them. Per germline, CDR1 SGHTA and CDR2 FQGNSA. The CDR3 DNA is TGTGCCAGCAGCTTAGGGGCAGGGAGCTCCTACGAGCAGTACTTC. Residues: CASSLGAGSSYEQYF.

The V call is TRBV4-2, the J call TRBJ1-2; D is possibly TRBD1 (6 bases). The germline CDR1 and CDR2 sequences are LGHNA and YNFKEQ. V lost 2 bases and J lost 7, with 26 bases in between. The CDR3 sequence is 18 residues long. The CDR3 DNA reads TGTGCCAGCAGCCAAACGGTCGTCTCGACAGGAACTGGACTTGGCTACACCTTC. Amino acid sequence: CASSQTVVSTGTGLGYTF.

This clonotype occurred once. The CDR3 region is CASSSGSYNEQFF. The CDR3 DNA is TGTGCCAGCAGTAGCGGGAGCTACAATGAGCAGTTCTTC. This chain links TRBV6-1 with TRBJ2-1; 8 positions agree with TRBD2. Germline-derived CDR1 and CDR2 are MNHNS and SASEGT. The CDR3 runs to 13 residues. Unmatched junction bases numbered 0, after V lost 5 bases and J lost 3 bases.

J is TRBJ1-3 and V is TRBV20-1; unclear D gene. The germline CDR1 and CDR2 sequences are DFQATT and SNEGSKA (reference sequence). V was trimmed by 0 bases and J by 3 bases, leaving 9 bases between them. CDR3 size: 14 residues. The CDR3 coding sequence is TGCAGTGCTAGAGACCTTCTTCGTGGAAACACCATATATTTT. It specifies CSARDLLRGNTIYF.

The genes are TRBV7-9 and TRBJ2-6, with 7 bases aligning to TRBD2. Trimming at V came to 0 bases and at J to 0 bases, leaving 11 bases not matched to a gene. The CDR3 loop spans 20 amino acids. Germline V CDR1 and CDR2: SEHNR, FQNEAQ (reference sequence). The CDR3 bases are TGTGCCAGCAGCTTAGCGCTAGGGAGGGGTATCACCTCTGGGGCCAACGTCCTGACTTTC. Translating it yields CASSLALGRGITSGANVLTF.

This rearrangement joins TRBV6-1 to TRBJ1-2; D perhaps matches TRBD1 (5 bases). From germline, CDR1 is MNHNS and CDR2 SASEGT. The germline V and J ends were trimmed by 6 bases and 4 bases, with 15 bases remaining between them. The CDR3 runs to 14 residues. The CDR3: CASRRDLGSYGYTF. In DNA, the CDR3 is TGTGCCAGCAGACGGGACTTAGGTAGCTATGGCTACACCTTC.

Written as DNA, the CDR3 is TGTGCCAGCAGCTTACAGGCTAATCAGCCCCAGCATTTT. Protein sequence: CASSLQANQPQHF. V gene TRBV7-9 combines with J gene TRBJ1-5; D call uncertain. CDR3 size: 13 residues. The V gene's germline CDR1 is SEHNR and CDR2 FQNEAQ (reference sequence). Trimming took 2 bases from V and 4 from J, leaving 6 bases between them.

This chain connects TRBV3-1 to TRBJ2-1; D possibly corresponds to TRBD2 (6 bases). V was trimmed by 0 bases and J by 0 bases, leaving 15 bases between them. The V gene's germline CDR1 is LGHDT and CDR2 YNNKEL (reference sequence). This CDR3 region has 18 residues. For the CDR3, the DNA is TGTGCCAGCAGCCAAGATTACCCCATAGCGGCCTCCTACAATGAGCAGTTCTTC. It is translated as CASSQDYPIAASYNEQFF.

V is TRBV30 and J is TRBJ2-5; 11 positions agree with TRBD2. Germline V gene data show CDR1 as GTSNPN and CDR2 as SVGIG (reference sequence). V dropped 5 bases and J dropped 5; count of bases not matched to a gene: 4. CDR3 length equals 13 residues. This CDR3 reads CAWRLAGGETQYF. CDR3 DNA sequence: TGTGCCTGGCGATTAGCGGGGGGGGAGACCCAGTACTTC.

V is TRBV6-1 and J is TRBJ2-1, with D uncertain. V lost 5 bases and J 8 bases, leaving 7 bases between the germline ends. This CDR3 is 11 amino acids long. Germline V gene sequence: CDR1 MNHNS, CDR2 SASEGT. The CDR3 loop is CASSKRDEQFF. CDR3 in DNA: TGTGCCAGCAGTAAAAGGGATGAGCAGTTCTTC.

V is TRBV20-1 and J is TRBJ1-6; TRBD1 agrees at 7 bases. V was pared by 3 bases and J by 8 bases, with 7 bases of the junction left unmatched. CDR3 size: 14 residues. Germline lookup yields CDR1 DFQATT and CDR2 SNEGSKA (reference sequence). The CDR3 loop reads CSARTGRIYSPLHF. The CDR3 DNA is TGCAGTGCTAGGACAGGGAGAATTTATTCACCCCTCCACTTT.

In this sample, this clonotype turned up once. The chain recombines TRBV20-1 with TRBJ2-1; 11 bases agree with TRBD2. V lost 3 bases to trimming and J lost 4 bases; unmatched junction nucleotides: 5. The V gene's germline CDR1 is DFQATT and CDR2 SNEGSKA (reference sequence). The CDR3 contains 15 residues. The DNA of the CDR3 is TGCAGTGCTAGTACCGGGACTAGCGGTTACAATGAGCAGTTCTTC. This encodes CSASTGTSGYNEQFF.